Presented here are 26 T cell receptor beta chains from one specimen sequenced in a study of T cells in Graves' hyperthyroidism and ophthalmopathy (dated 2019 in TCRdb). The library was generated by multiplex PCR. TCRdb records Illumina HiSeq 2000 as the sequencer. The TCR beta CDR3 regions were amplified from RNA transcripts. The first round of RT-PCR for the TCR CDR3 was performed with the HTBI primer set and the Qiagen OneStep RT-PCR kit. Using fastp at Q25 and MiXCR, TCRdb reprocessed the public reads and kept productive beta chains. Merged by CDR3 protein, the rows form single entries marked with the most common genes and DNA. This sample holds some 200,000 distinct CDR3 sequences; approximately 17% were observed only once. The ten most abundant clones make up approximately 46% of the sample. The sequenced sample consisted of blood. The receptor set was obtained from a man aged 50 or older with Graves' hyperthyroidism.

This clonotype was found many times. This chain links TRBV18 with TRBJ2-2; D gene unclear. The CDR3 runs to 13 residues. Germline V CDR1 and CDR2: KGHSH, LQKENI. Trimming left V 2 bases short and J 10 bases short, with 11 bases between. In DNA form, the CDR3 reads TGTGCCAGCTCACCATATAGGACCACGGAGCTGTTTTTT. As protein: CASSPYRTTELFF.

This clonotype was detected ten times or more. The chain combines TRBV20-1 with TRBJ2-5; TRBD1 might be the D (6 bases). CDR3 length equals 12 residues. Germline CDR1 and CDR2: DFQATT and SNEGSKA (reference sequence). V lost 4 bases to trimming and J lost 11 bases, with 17 bases between them. The CDR3 sequence: CSATPRPGQQYF. For the CDR3, the DNA is TGCAGTGCTACCCCCCGACCGGGACAACAGTACTTC.

This clonotype has more than one count but fewer than ten. The CDR3 DNA reads TGTGCCACCAGGGGACAGGGAGAACAGCCCCAGCATTTT. It specifies CATRGQGEQPQHF. The chain couples TRBV15 to TRBJ1-5; TRBD1 agrees at 9 bases. The ends lost 6 bases at V and 7 bases at J; junction bases unmatched: 4. Germline V lookup: CDR1 LNHNV, CDR2 YYDKDF (reference sequence). This CDR3 has 13 residues.

The sample holds a few counts of this clonotype. In DNA, the CDR3 is TGTGCCAGCAGCTATAGTCCAGGCACAACCTCCTACAATGAGCAGTTCTTC. Its protein is CASSYSPGTTSYNEQFF. The chain is built from TRBV11-2 and TRBJ2-1; D is unclear. CDR1 SGHAT and CDR2 FQNNGV come from the germline V gene. This CDR3 comprises 17 residues. Trimming cost V 4 bases and J 0 bases, with 16 bases left between them.

This clonotype has ten or more counts. J is TRBJ2-3 and V is TRBV6-1; 9 nucleotides agree with TRBD2. The V gene's germline CDR1 is MNHNS and CDR2 SASEGT. With 5 bases clipped from V and 4 bases from J, the junction kept 4 bases outside the gene matches. CDR3 length: 14 residues. For the CDR3, the DNA is TGTGCCAGCAGTTTTAGCGGGAGCGCAGATACGCAGTATTTT. Translation gives CASSFSGSADTQYF.

The chain recombines TRBV20-1 with TRBJ2-5; 8 positions agree with TRBD2. The CDR3 runs 12 residues. Germline-derived CDR1 and CDR2 are DFQATT and SNEGSKA (reference sequence). V lost 1 base and J lost 5; bases outside the gene matches: 0. The CDR3 loop reads CSARGTSETQYF. As DNA, the CDR3 is TGCAGTGCTAGAGGGACTAGCGAGACCCAGTACTTC.

Only a few counts were recorded for this clonotype. The chain joins TRBV19 to TRBJ2-2; TRBD2 matches 9 bases. Per the germline V gene, CDR1 is LNHDA and CDR2 is SQIVND (reference sequence). With 5 bases clipped from V and 5 bases from J, the junction kept 6 bases outside the gene matches. The CDR3 is 15 amino acids. The chain's CDR3 is CASSLKGLATGELFF. The CDR3 nucleotides read TGTGCCAGTAGTCTCAAAGGACTAGCGACCGGGGAGCTGTTTTTT. Full variable domain (missing parts from reference TRBV19 and TRBJ2-2): DGGITQSPKYLFRKEGQNVTLSCEQNLNHDAMYWYRQDPGQGLRLIYYSQIVNDFQKGDIAEGYSVSREKKESFPLTVTSAQKNPTAFYLCASSLKGLATGELFFGEGSRLTVL.

This clonotype was seen a few times. This chain links TRBV5-5 with TRBJ2-1; 7 positions match TRBD1. This CDR3 contains 17 residues. Germline CDR1 SGHKS, CDR2 YYEKEE (reference sequence). V gave up 3 bases and J gave up 5 bases; unmatched junction bases: 14. In DNA form, the CDR3 reads TGTGCCAGCAGCTCCAGACAGGGCGGTTCCGCAAACAATGAGCAGTTCTTC. It specifies CASSSRQGGSANNEQFF.

This clonotype has a count of ten or more. The chain employs TRBV7-2 and TRBJ2-5; the match to TRBD2 covers 14 bases. The CDR3 is made up of 14 amino acids. The V gene end was trimmed by 4 bases and the J gene end by 7 bases; junction bases not matched to a gene: 2. Germline V lookup: CDR1 SGHTA, CDR2 FQGNSA. DNA for the CDR3: TGTGCCAGCAGCTCCGGGACTAGCGGGAGGACCCAGTACTTC. Amino acids: CASSSGTSGRTQYF.

This clonotype was counted a few times. The chain links TRBV24-1 to TRBJ2-3; TRBD2 agrees at 13 bases. Germline assignment: CDR1 KGHDR and CDR2 SFDVKD. The CDR3 loop spans 17 amino acids. V was pared by 4 bases and J by 7 bases, with 10 bases of the junction left unmatched. CDR3 loop: CATSERGLAGSEYTQYF. The CDR3 DNA reads TGTGCCACCAGTGAGAGGGGACTAGCGGGATCTGAATATACGCAGTATTTT.

The sample holds a few counts of this clonotype. The chain joins TRBV20-1 to TRBJ2-3; 8 bases agree with TRBD1. The CDR3 has 16 amino acids. Germline CDR1 and CDR2: DFQATT and SNEGSKA (reference sequence). Trimming took 3 bases from V and 8 from J; bases not matched to a gene: 16. The CDR3 reads CSARGPDRGARGTQYF. DNA of the CDR3: TGCAGTGCTAGGGGCCCAGACAGGGGAGCAAGGGGTACGCAGTATTTT.

This chain connects TRBV19 to TRBJ2-1; 12 bases line up with TRBD2. V lost 5 bases, J lost 7 bases, and 6 bases stayed unmatched. Germline lookup yields CDR1 LNHDA and CDR2 SQIVND (reference sequence). The CDR3 contains 15 residues. The CDR3 DNA follows: TGTGCCAGTAGTCGACTAGCGGGAGACAGTAATGAGCAGTTCTTC. Its protein product is CASSRLAGDSNEQFF.

This clonotype has a count of ten or more. The chain carries TRBV11-2 and TRBJ2-5; D unresolved. Per germline, CDR1 SGHAT and CDR2 FQNNGV. V lost 6 bases and J lost 3, with 20 bases in between. The CDR3 consists of 16 residues. CDR3 bases: TGTGCCAGCAGAAGCGCCGGGCAGAGCAGTAAAGAGACCCAGTACTTC. It specifies CASRSAGQSSKETQYF.

The chain employs TRBV29-1 and TRBJ1-1, with a tentative D call TRBD1 (5 bases). V lost 8 bases, J lost 6 bases, and 13 bases lay in between. The germline gives CDR1 SQVTM, CDR2 ANQGSEA. The length of the CDR3 is 11 residues. CDR3 nucleotides: TGCAGCTCTCAAAGGGGATCTGAAGCTTTCTTT. This codes for CSSQRGSEAFF. The full variable domain, with the rest looked up from reference TRBV29-1 and TRBJ1-1, is SAVISQKPSRDICQRGTSLTIQCQVDSQVTMMFWYRQQPGQSLTLIATANQGSEATYESGFVIDKFPISRPNLTFSTLTVSNMSPEDSSIYLCSSQRGSEAFFGQGTRLTVV.

This chain joins TRBV14 and TRBJ1-2; D not certain. The CDR3 spans 13 residues. V lost 1 base, J lost 8 bases, and 11 bases lay in between. Germline V gene data show CDR1 as SGHDN and CDR2 as FVKESK. This chain's CDR3 is CASSQGLIGGYTF. The DNA of the CDR3 is TGTGCCAGCAGCCAAGGTTTAATAGGAGGCTACACCTTC.

V is TRBV18 and J is TRBJ2-7; 12 nucleotides align to TRBD2. CDR1 is KGHSH, CDR2 LQKENI, per germline. The CDR3 spans 15 residues. Unmatched junction bases numbered 2, after V lost 2 bases and J lost 3 bases. The CDR3 protein is CASSPRTSGNYEQYF. The DNA for the CDR3 is TGTGCCAGCTCACCAAGGACTAGCGGGAACTACGAGCAGTACTTC.

This chain joins TRBV2 and TRBJ1-2; unclear D gene. V lost 7 bases to trimming and J lost 4 bases, with 13 bases between them. This CDR3 has 13 amino acids. Germline CDR1 reads SNHLY; CDR2 reads FYNNEI. The CDR3 bases are TGTGCCAGCATCGAGCGGGAAGGCTATGGCTACACCTTC. Translated, it gives CASIEREGYGYTF.

This clonotype was seen a handful of times. CDR3 protein: CASSHIFSHGASGANVLTF. The DNA for the CDR3 is TGTGCCAGCAGCCATATTTTTAGCCATGGAGCTTCTGGGGCCAACGTCCTGACTTTC. The V and J genes are TRBV3-1 and TRBJ2-6; D is uncertain. Looked up from germline, CDR1 is LGHDT and CDR2 is YNNKEL (reference sequence). The CDR3 has 19 amino acids. V was clipped by 3 bases and J by 1 base, with 19 bases between them.

This clonotype was seen at least ten times. The chain combines TRBV12-3 or TRBV12-4 with TRBJ2-5; tentatively, D is TRBD1 or TRBD2 (5 bases each). The CDR3 loop spans 11 amino acids. V shed 6 bases and J shed 5 bases, with 7 bases lying between them. CDR3 sequence: CASRGTETQYF. Here the CDR3 DNA reads TGTGCCAGCAGGGGGACGGAGACCCAGTACTTC.

In its sample, this clonotype was seen many times. The chain couples TRBV2 to TRBJ1-2; a weak D match, TRBD1 (5 bases). CDR3 length equals 14 residues. CDR1 and CDR2 from the germline V gene are SNHLY and FYNNEI. V was shortened by 7 bases and J by 8 bases, with 20 bases between the two germline ends. The CDR3 bases are TGTGCCAGCACTCGACCGGGGCGCGCGGGGGGCTACACCTTC. It yields the protein CASTRPGRAGGYTF.

Many counts were recorded for this clonotype. The chain carries TRBV7-8 and TRBJ2-5, with D possibly being TRBD2 (6 bases). The CDR3 contains 13 residues. Germline V gene sequence: CDR1 SGHVS, CDR2 FQNEAQ. V was clipped by 5 bases and J by 4 bases, with 11 bases between them. CDR3 region: CASSPGLLETQYF. In DNA, the CDR3 is TGTGCCAGCAGCCCGGGACTTTTAGAGACCCAGTACTTC.

This clonotype was observed at least ten times. This chain links TRBV12-3 or TRBV12-4 with TRBJ2-7, with TRBD2 identical over 11 bases. The CDR3 runs to 15 residues. V shed 5 bases, J shed 4 bases, and the junction held 7 bases outside the gene matches. The CDR3 DNA follows: TGTGCCAGCAGTCCCCTGACTAGCGGGAAGTACGAGCAGTACTTC. It encodes CASSPLTSGKYEQYF.

This clonotype has a count of ten or more. The chain's CDR3 is CASTDPTSGIGEQYF. The DNA for the CDR3 is TGTGCCAGCACGGACCCAACTAGCGGGATAGGCGAGCAGTACTTC. The chain joins TRBV11-2 to TRBJ2-7; 10 positions match TRBD2. The germline V gene has CDR1 SGHAT and CDR2 FQNNGV. The CDR3 runs to 15 residues. The V segment lost 7 bases and the J segment 6 bases; nucleotides outside the gene matches: 12.

This clonotype showed up many times. V usage is TRBV28 and J usage is TRBJ2-3; weak D call: TRBD2 (5 bases). CDR3 length equals 13 residues. With 6 bases removed from V and 8 bases from J, the gap between germline ends came to 15 bases. CDR1 and CDR2 (germline): MDHEN, SYDVKM. In nucleotides, the CDR3 is TGTGCCAGCAGCCCCAGACGGACTCTTACGCAGTATTTT. This sequence encodes CASSPRRTLTQYF.

There are many counts of this clonotype. The chain combines TRBV5-8 with TRBJ2-2, with 11 positions matching TRBD2. Germline-derived CDR1 and CDR2 are SGHTS and YDEGEE. This CDR3 contains 15 residues. The J segment lost 6 bases and the V segment lost 0 bases, leaving 1 base of the junction unmatched. CDR3 protein: CASSLELAGAGELFF. The CDR3 coding sequence is TGTGCCAGCAGCTTGGAACTAGCGGGGGCCGGGGAGCTGTTTTTT.

At least ten counts were recorded for this clonotype. The chain uses TRBV18 and TRBJ1-1, with 10 bases aligning to TRBD1. V gave up 4 bases and J gave up 7 bases; unmatched junction bases: 6. The germline V gene encodes CDR1 KGHSH and CDR2 LQKENI. The CDR3 totals 14 residues. CDR3 DNA sequence: TGTGCCAGCTCACAAGGACAGGGGGTCGGTGAAGCTTTCTTT. Its protein is CASSQGQGVGEAFF. The whole variable domain, remainder taken from reference TRBV18 and TRBJ1-1, is NAGVMQNPRHLVRRRGQEARLRCSPMKGHSHVYWYRQLPEEGLKFMVYLQKENIIDESGMPKERFSAEFPKEGPSILRIQQVVRGDSAAYFCASSQGQGVGEAFFGQGTRLTVV.